This T cell receptor (beta chain) was retrieved from a study of T cell changes during pregnancy in multiple sclerosis. The assay was immunoSEQ multiplex PCR, and TCRdb's table has in-frame clones only and misses some. This sample yields more than 55,000 clones, of which around 93% are seen a single time; 3% to 4% belongs to the top ten. Germline values: CDR1 SGHTA, CDR2 FQGTGA. This CDR3 spans 16 amino acids. V dropped 5 bases and J dropped 6; count of bases not matched to a gene: 14. The TCR comes from a female donor in good health, enrolled as a control in a pregnancy study. The rearrangement joins TRBV7-3 to TRBJ2-3, with 7 nucleotides matching TRBD2. Sequences were derived from peripheral blood, sampled after pregnancy. The CDR3 spells CASSPSGAPRFDTQYF. In DNA, the CDR3 is TGTGCCAGCAGCCCGAGCGGGGCCCCCCGGTTCGATACGCAGTATTTT.